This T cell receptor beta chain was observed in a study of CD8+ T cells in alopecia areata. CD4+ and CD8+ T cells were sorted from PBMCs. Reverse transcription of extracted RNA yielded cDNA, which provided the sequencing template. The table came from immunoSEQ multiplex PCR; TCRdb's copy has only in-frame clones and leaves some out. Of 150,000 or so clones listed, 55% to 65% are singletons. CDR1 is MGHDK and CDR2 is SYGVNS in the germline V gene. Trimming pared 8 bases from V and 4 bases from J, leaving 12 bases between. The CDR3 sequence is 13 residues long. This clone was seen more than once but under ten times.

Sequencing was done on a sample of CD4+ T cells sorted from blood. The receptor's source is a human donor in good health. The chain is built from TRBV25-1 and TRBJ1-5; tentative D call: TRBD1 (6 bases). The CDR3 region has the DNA TGTGCCAGCGCAGGGGTGGGGAATCAGCCCCAGCATTTT. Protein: CASAGVGNQPQHF. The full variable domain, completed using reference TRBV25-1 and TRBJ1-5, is EADIYQTPRYLVIGTGKKITLECSQTMGHDKMYWYQQDPGMELHLIHYSYGVNSTEKGDLSSESTVSRIRTEHFPLTLESARPSHTSQYLCASAGVGNQPQHFGDGTRLSIL.